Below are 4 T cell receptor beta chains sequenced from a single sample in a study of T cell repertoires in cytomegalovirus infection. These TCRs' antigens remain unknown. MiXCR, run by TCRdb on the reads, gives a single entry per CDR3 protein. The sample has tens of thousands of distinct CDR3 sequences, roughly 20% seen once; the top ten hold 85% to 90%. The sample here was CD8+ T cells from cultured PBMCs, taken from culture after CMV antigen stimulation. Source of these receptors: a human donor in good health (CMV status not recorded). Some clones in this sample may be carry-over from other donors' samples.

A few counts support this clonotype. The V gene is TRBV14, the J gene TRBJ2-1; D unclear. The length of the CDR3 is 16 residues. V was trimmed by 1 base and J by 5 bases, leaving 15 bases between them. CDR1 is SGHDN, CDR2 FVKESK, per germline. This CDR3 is CASSQVGGLRDNEQFF. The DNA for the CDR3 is TGTGCCAGCAGCCAAGTTGGCGGTTTAAGGGACAATGAGCAGTTCTTC.

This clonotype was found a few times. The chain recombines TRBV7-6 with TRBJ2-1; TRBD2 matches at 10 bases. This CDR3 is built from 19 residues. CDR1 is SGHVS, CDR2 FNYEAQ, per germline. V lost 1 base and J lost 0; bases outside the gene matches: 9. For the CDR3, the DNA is TGTGCCAGCAGCTTAGTGAGCCGACTAGCGGGTAACTCCTACAATGAGCAGTTCTTC. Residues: CASSLVSRLAGNSYNEQFF.

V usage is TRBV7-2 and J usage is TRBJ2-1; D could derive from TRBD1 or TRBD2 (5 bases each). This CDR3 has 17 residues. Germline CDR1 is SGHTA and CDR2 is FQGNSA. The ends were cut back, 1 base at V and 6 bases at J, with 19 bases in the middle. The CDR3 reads CASSLEWGSTQLNEQFF. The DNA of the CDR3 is TGTGCCAGCAGCTTAGAATGGGGGTCCACCCAGCTCAATGAGCAGTTCTTC.

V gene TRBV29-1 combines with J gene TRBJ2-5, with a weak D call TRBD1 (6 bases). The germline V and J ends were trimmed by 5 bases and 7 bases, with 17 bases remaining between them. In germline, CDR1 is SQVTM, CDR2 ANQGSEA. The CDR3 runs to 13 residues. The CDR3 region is CSVTIQGTPTQYF. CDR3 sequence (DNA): TGCAGCGTTACAATCCAGGGGACCCCGACCCAGTACTTC.